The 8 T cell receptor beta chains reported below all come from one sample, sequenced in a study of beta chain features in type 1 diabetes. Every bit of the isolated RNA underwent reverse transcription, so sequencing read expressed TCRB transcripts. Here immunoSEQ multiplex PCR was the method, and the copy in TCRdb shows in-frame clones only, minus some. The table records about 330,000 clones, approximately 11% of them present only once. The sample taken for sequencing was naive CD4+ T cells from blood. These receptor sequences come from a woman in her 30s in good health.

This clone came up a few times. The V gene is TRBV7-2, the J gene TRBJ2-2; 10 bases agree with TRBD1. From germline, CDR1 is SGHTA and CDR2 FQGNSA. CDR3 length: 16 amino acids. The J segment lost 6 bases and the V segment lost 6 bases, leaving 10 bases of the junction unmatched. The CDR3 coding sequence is TGTGCCAGCAGGGGGTTTGGGACAGGGGCCCCCGGGGAGCTGTTTTTT. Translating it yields CASRGFGTGAPGELFF.

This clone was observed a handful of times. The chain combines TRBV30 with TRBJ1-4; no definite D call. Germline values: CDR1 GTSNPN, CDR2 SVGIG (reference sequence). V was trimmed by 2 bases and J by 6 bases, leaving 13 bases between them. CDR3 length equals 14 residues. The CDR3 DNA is TGTGCCTGGAGTAGGGAGGCGTTGGATGAAAAACTGTTTTTT. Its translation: CAWSREALDEKLFF. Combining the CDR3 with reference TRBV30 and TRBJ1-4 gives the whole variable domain SQTIHQWPATLVQPVGSPLSLECTVEGTSNPNLYWYRQAAGRGLQLLFYSVGIGQISSEVPQNLSASRPQDRQFILSSKKLLLSDSGFYLCAWSREALDEKLFFGSGTQLSVL.

The CDR3 reads CASSWDRGPGEQYF. The DNA for the CDR3 is TGTGCCAGCAGCTGGGACAGGGGGCCAGGCGAGCAGTACTTC. The chain couples TRBV5-4 to TRBJ2-7, with 12 bases identical to TRBD1. With 3 bases clipped from V and 6 bases from J, the junction kept 4 bases outside the gene matches. Germline V gives CDR1 SGHNT, CDR2 YYREEE (reference sequence). CDR3 length: 14 amino acids.

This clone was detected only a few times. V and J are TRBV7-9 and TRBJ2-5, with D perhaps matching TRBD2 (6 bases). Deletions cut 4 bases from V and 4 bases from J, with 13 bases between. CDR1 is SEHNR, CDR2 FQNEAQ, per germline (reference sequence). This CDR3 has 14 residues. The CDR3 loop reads CASSYAASAETQYF. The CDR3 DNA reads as TGTGCCAGCAGCTACGCGGCTAGCGCAGAGACCCAGTACTTC.

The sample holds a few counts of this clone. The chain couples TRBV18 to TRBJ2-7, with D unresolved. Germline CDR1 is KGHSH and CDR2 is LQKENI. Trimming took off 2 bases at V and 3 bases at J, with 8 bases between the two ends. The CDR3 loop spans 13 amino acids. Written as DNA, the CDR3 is TGTGCCAGCTCACCAACTACCTACTACGAGCAGTACTTC. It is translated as CASSPTTYYEQYF.

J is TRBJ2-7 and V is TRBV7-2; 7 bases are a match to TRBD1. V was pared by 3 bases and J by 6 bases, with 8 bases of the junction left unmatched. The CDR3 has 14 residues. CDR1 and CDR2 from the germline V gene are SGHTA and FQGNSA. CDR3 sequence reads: CASSFDRDLLEQYF. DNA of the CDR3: TGTGCCAGCAGCTTTGACAGGGATCTTCTCGAGCAGTACTTC.

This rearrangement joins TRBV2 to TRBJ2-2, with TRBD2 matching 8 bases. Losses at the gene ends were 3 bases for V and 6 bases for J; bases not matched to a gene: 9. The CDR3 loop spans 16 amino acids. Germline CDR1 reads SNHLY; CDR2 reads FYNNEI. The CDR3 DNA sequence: TGTGCCAGCAGTGATCGGGGCCCCGGGAGGGCCGGGGAGCTGTTTTTT. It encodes CASSDRGPGRAGELFF.

The chain's CDR3 is CASRTQSGQYGYTF. In DNA form, the CDR3 reads TGTGCCAGCAGGACCCAATCTGGACAGTATGGCTACACCTTC. The chain carries TRBV28 and TRBJ1-2, with D tentatively TRBD1 (6 bases). V lost 6 bases to trimming and J lost 5 bases, with 16 bases between them. This CDR3 is 14 amino acids long. CDR1 is MDHEN, CDR2 SYDVKM, per germline.